One T cell receptor (beta chain) is described in this entry. No cognate antigen has been identified for it. No base-level quality is on record; no much larger clone is a single base apart. Each sample was amplified in two independent genomic DNA replicates, using around 0.55 ug for blood and approximately 1.4 ug for tumor or normal breast. Following the manufacturer's instructions, the ImmunoSeq Intro kit was used to carry out TCRB sequencing on genomic DNA. For absolute quantification, the 31-cycle multiplex PCR included proprietary primers along with spike-in control sequences. Single-end 150-bp reads were used to sequence an 87-bp fragment covering the CDR3 and the flanking V and J genes. Each lane of an Illumina MiSeq running version 3.0 chemistry carried seven multiplexed samples, with two replicates apiece. For the original study's pipeline: Raw data were processed by the vendor's proprietary pipeline, with both replicates merged into one result per sample. Clonotypes were defined as productive rearrangements sharing the V-gene family, CDR3 amino acid sequence and J-gene segment. To compute clonality, the normalized Shannon entropy (Pielou evenness) of TCRB abundances was subtracted from 1. To estimate T cell density, the total number of templates was divided by the input cell count, which was inferred from how much DNA went in. Recon with default parameters was used to estimate total repertoire diversity and clonality. Clonotypes with over 0.1% abundance in tumor and at least 32-fold higher abundance in tumor than in normal breast were defined as tumor-enriched. As stored in TCRdb, this immuneACCESS dataset retains in-frame rearrangements with V and J assigned. A fraction of the clones does not appear; measured against another copy, unresolved V genes explain less than half of the discrepancy, and the remainder lacks a known reason. Clone size and V and J calls were adopted from that table, with D and trimming inferred from the DNA. The sample table contains approximately 33,000 clones; only one count was recorded for 74% of them. 4.5% to 5% of the sample lies in the top ten.

This sample stems from a study of early stage breast cancer tumors (dated by TCRdb to about 2017). With regard to the full study: Of the approximately 15 invasive breast tumors, some twelve were found to be estrogen receptor-positive, progesterone receptor-positive and HER2-negative. Of the approximately twelve ER+/PR+/HER2- tumors, eight were classified as invasive ductal carcinomas and four as invasive lobular carcinomas. A read coverage of roughly 10-fold per sample was achieved on average. A total of 2,651,842 templates, representing 1,097,674 unique clonotypes, were detected across all samples.

The study profiled bulk TCR beta-chain repertoires in matched peripheral blood, tumor and adjacent normal breast tissue taken from more than 15 patients with early-stage breast cancer. Before surgery, roughly 5-10 mL of whole blood was collected in EDTA tubes and processed within 2 hours. Peripheral blood mononuclear cells were isolated by Ficoll-Paque centrifugation in SepMate-50 tubes. For storage in liquid nitrogen, PBMCs were cryopreserved as aliquots of roughly 2 to 4 million cells in about 90% FBS with 10% DMSO. Genomic DNA was extracted with the Qiagen AllPrep DNA/RNA Mini kit. Based on the germline V gene (reference sequence), the CDR1 and CDR2 sequences are GTSNPN and SVGIG. V loses 4 bases, J loses 0 bases, and the germline ends lie 4 bases apart. The CDR3, from cysteine to phenylalanine, totals 12 residues. Of the read, only the CDR3 DNA is kept; its 36 bases are in frame from base 1. On the study overall, not on this receptor specifically: Sequencing bulk genomic DNA from unsorted cells could not capture chain pairing or functional markers like CD4, CD8 and FOXP3. Repertoires from blood and normal breast were more alike than repertoires from blood and tumor, and in about 90% of the 16 patients, comparing each tissue with blood separated tumor from normal. Analysis by tumor subtype was prevented by the small cohort size. Enriched TCRB sequences shared across patients were found to be mostly commonly generated sequences that were unlikely to play an important role in the tumor microenvironment. About 2.7-fold higher T cell density and higher clonality were observed in tumors than in adjacent normal breast tissue.

Recombination linked TRBV30 to TRBJ2-1; a confident D gene designation cannot be given. Sequences were obtained from blood. This TCR derives from a person aged 35-55 years with breast cancer. Here the CDR3 is given as CAWTNSYNEQFF. The DNA sequence is TGTGCCTGGACAAACTCCTACAATGAGCAGTTCTTC.